The subject of this entry is one T cell receptor beta chain. Assay used: immunoSEQ multiplex PCR; TCRdb lists only in-frame clones, some missing. The data hold roughly 90,000 clones, with approximately 80% observed a single time. This sample is drawn from a study of blood T cell repertoires in COVID-19. J gave up 1 base and V 2 bases, and 11 bases lay outside the gene matches. Per the germline V gene, CDR1 is SGHRS and CDR2 is YFSETQ. This CDR3 is built from 17 residues. V and J are TRBV5-1 and TRBJ1-1; TRBD1 aligns across 7 bases. Specimen: peripheral blood. This sequence was found in a woman over 75 with active or convalescent COVID-19. The CDR3 region has the DNA TGCGCCAGCAGCTTAGGAGCTTTGGCAGGGGGGAACACTGAAGCTTTCTTT. Residues: CASSLGALAGGNTEAFF.